This T cell receptor beta chain was identified during a study of glioma-infiltrating T cells. The overall study: Blood libraries targeted roughly 4- to 10-fold coverage of 900,000 to 1,000,000 T cells.

TCR alpha and beta CDR3 regions were amplified from RNA using iRepertoire nested multiplex PCR. A single record per CDR3 protein comes from TCRdb applying MiXCR to the multiplex PCR reads. The table records 300,000 to 450,000 distinct CDR3 sequences, more than 35% of them present only once. The sequence was obtained from a human donor with low-grade glioma or glioblastoma, undergoing nonglioma brain surgery, or in good health (not recorded which). Sequenced material: glioma tissue, nonneoplastic brain tissue, or PBMCs (not recorded which).

The CDR3 region has the DNA TGCGCCAGCAGCCAAGCGGGCGGAGTTATCTACGAGCAGTACTTC. Translating gives CASSQAGGVIYEQYF. V gene TRBV4-3 combines with J gene TRBJ2-7, with D uncertain. Germline loops: CDR1 LGHNA, CDR2 YSLEER. The CDR3 runs 15 residues. The V gene lost 1 base and the J gene lost 3 bases, with 13 bases spanning the gap.